Below, 18 T cell receptor beta chains from the same sample are listed, as sequenced in a study of response to subunit inactivated influenza vaccine. TCRdb re-analysed the RT-PCR reads in MiXCR, keeping a single row per CDR3 protein. The table has under 950,000 distinct CDR3 sequences, about 20% seen once; the top ten hold 9.5% to 13%. Sequences were derived from PBMCs from blood, sampled 5 to 6 days after vaccination. These receptors came from a middle-aged man who received an inactivated influenza vaccine.

The V call is TRBV12-3 or TRBV12-4, the J call TRBJ2-1; TRBD1 might be the D (6 bases). The germline V and J ends were trimmed by 5 bases and 6 bases, with 17 bases remaining between them. The CDR3 extends over 15 amino acids. The CDR3 spells CASSPTGTLGNEQFF. Here the CDR3 DNA reads TGTGCCAGCAGTCCCACCGGGACACTTGGCAATGAGCAGTTCTTC.

This clonotype occurred many times. J is TRBJ2-1 and V is TRBV7-2; D gene uncertain. CDR3 length: 12 amino acids. Germline CDR1 SGHTA, CDR2 FQGNSA. The germline V and J ends were trimmed by 2 bases and 7 bases, with 6 bases remaining between them. Written as DNA, the CDR3 is TGTGCCAGCAGCTTATACGTTAATGAGCAGTTCTTC. Its protein is CASSLYVNEQFF.

The chain is built from TRBV2 and TRBJ1-5, with a possible D match to TRBD1 (5 bases). Germline values: CDR1 SNHLY, CDR2 FYNNEI. Trimming left V 3 bases short and J 5 bases short, with 14 bases between. This CDR3 contains 15 residues. The CDR3 DNA follows: TGTGCCAGCAGTGACTTGTTGGGAGGGGATCAGCCCCAGCATTTT. Its translation is CASSDLLGGDQPQHF.

This clonotype was counted only a few times. The CDR3 loop reads CASSGRDISYNEQFF. The CDR3 region has the DNA TGTGCCAGCAGCGGAAGGGACATCTCCTACAATGAGCAGTTCTTC. The V and J genes are TRBV6-1 and TRBJ2-1; TRBD1 might be the D (6 bases). V was clipped by 6 bases and J by 0 bases, with 12 bases between them. CDR1 and CDR2 (germline): MNHNS, SASEGT. CDR3 length: 15 amino acids.

This clonotype has a handful of counts. The chain uses TRBV20-1 and TRBJ2-3; TRBD2 aligns across 7 bases. V trimming: 3 bases; J trimming: 1 base; junction bases outside the gene matches: 13. The CDR3 sequence is 17 residues long. Germline V gene lookup returns CDR1 DFQATT and CDR2 SNEGSKA (reference sequence). CDR3 residues: CSASGFGRGTGTDTQYF. Written as DNA, the CDR3 is TGCAGTGCTAGTGGCTTTGGGCGGGGGACCGGCACAGATACGCAGTATTTT.

This clonotype came up once. The rearrangement uses TRBV5-1 and TRBJ2-3, with D possibly being TRBD1 or TRBD2 (5 bases each). V dropped 1 base and J dropped 0 bases, with 18 bases sitting between them. Germline CDR1 SGHRS, CDR2 YFSETQ. CDR3 length equals 18 residues. The CDR3 spells CASSLSGTRRESTDTQYF. CDR3 in DNA: TGCGCCAGCAGCTTGTCTGGGACCCGCCGGGAAAGCACAGATACGCAGTATTTT.

This clonotype was counted a few times. CDR3 nucleotides: TGCAGCGTTGATGGGGGGGATAATGAGCAGTTCTTC. Encoded protein: CSVDGGDNEQFF. The chain recombines TRBV29-1 with TRBJ2-1, with 7 bases lining up with TRBD2. This CDR3 region has 12 residues. With 3 bases clipped from V and 7 bases from J, the junction kept 3 bases outside the gene matches. Germline V gene lookup returns CDR1 SQVTM and CDR2 ANQGSEA.

The sample holds a few counts of this clonotype. The DNA of the CDR3 is TGTGCCAGCAGCTTCGGGGAGAACACAGATACGCAGTATTTT. It codes for CASSFGENTDTQYF. The V call is TRBV7-2, the J call TRBJ2-3; D is possibly TRBD2 (5 bases). Germline values: CDR1 SGHTA, CDR2 FQGNSA. With 3 bases removed from V and 2 bases from J, the gap between germline ends came to 9 bases. The CDR3 is 14 amino acids.

This sequence joins TRBV15 and TRBJ2-1; TRBD2 aligns across 9 bases. The CDR3 contains 16 residues. The germline V gene has CDR1 LNHNV and CDR2 YYDKDF (reference sequence). The V and J ends lost 5 bases and 4 bases, in that order; junction bases with no gene match: 9. The CDR3 coding sequence is TGTGCCACCAGCCGAACCTTAGCGGGAGCGTACAATGAGCAGTTCTTC. The encoded protein is CATSRTLAGAYNEQFF.

The J gene is TRBJ2-5, the V gene TRBV6-5; possibly TRBD1 for D (6 bases). This CDR3 comprises 14 residues. Germline assignment: CDR1 MNHEY and CDR2 SVGAGI. The V end lost 8 bases, the J end lost 1 base, and 14 bases lay between the germline ends. The CDR3 protein is CASELRGGQETQYF. Written as DNA, the CDR3 is TGTGCCAGCGAGTTACGAGGGGGCCAAGAGACCCAGTACTTC.

The V and J genes are TRBV3-1 and TRBJ2-3; D may be TRBD1 (6 bases). V shed 4 bases and J shed 2 bases, with 16 bases lying between them. Germline-derived CDR1 and CDR2 are LGHDT and YNNKEL (reference sequence). The CDR3 has 16 residues. CDR3 amino acids: CASSPLTGTFTDTQYF. The CDR3 region has the DNA TGTGCCAGCAGCCCCCTGACGGGGACATTCACAGATACGCAGTATTTT.

The CDR3 DNA reads as TGCAGCGTTGCAGGGACACCCTTAAGCTCCTACGAGCAGTACTTC. This sequence encodes CSVAGTPLSSYEQYF. This chain connects TRBV29-1 to TRBJ2-7; the D gene is possibly TRBD1 (6 bases). Trimming took 4 bases from V and 0 from J, leaving 16 bases between them. Germline assignment: CDR1 SQVTM and CDR2 ANQGSEA. The CDR3 spans 15 residues.

CDR3 DNA: TGTGCCAGCAGCTTGGGGACAGGGATATATTTT. Amino acids: CASSLGTGIYF. This chain joins TRBV5-6 and TRBJ2-3, with TRBD1 matching 8 bases. Trimming took 0 bases from V and 15 from J; bases not matched to a gene: 3. Germline V gene lookup returns CDR1 SGHDT and CDR2 YYEEEE. This CDR3 is built from 11 residues.

This rearrangement joins TRBV7-2 to TRBJ2-3; 8 nucleotides line up with TRBD2. Trimming at V came to 3 bases and at J to 8 bases, leaving 1 base not matched to a gene. Per germline, CDR1 SGHTA and CDR2 FQGNSA. This CDR3 is built from 12 residues. For the CDR3, the DNA is TGTGCCAGCAGCTTCGCGGGGGGTACGCAGTATTTT. It yields the protein CASSFAGGTQYF.

The chain couples TRBV6-2 or TRBV6-3 to TRBJ2-1; D might be TRBD2 (6 bases). V shed 3 bases and J shed 6 bases, with 9 bases lying between them. The germline V gene encodes CDR1 MNHEY and CDR2 SVGEGT. The CDR3 runs to 13 residues. The CDR3 DNA sequence: TGTGCCAGCAGTTATGGGGACTTCAATGAGCAGTTCTTC. Its translation is CASSYGDFNEQFF.

The chain recombines TRBV20-1 with TRBJ2-3; a possible D gene is TRBD1 (5 bases). The germline CDR1 and CDR2 sequences are DFQATT and SNEGSKA (reference sequence). The CDR3 totals 12 residues. V shed 7 bases and J shed 4 bases, with 12 bases lying between them. The CDR3 DNA is TGCAGTGGGGGTAGGGGATCAGATACGCAGTATTTT. This translates into CSGGRGSDTQYF.

This clonotype was seen a few times. This chain joins TRBV7-9 and TRBJ2-1; weak D call: TRBD1 (6 bases). Germline assignment: CDR1 SEHNR and CDR2 FQNEAQ (reference sequence). This CDR3 has 15 residues. With 3 bases removed from V and 2 bases from J, the gap between germline ends came to 11 bases. CDR3 DNA sequence: TGTGCCAGCAGCTTTCGGGCAGGGGCCTACAATGAGCAGTTCTTC. It yields the protein CASSFRAGAYNEQFF. Variable domain in full (rest from reference TRBV7-9 and TRBJ2-1): DTGVSQNPRHKITKRGQNVTFRCDPISEHNRLYWYRQTLGQGPEFLTYFQNEAQLEKSRLLSDRFSAERPKGSFSTLEIQRTEQGDSAMYLCASSFRAGAYNEQFFGPGTRLTVL.

In this sample, this clonotype turned up a few times. This chain links TRBV12-3 or TRBV12-4 with TRBJ1-2, with TRBD1 matching over 10 bases. CDR3 length: 11 amino acids. The J segment lost 14 bases and the V segment lost 5 bases, leaving 5 bases of the junction unmatched. Here the CDR3 DNA reads TGTGCCAGCAGTCAAGACAGGGGGCGGACCTTC. Its translation is CASSQDRGRTF.